Presented here are 22 T cell receptor beta chains from one specimen sequenced in a study of blood T cell repertoires in COVID-19. The repertoire was sequenced with immunoSEQ multiplex PCR; TCRdb's copy has only in-frame clones and lacks some. Of 90,000 or so clones listed, about nine tenths were seen once; the top ten hold over 0.95%. Material for sequencing was peripheral blood. Receptors were obtained from a human donor in a cohort sampled during active COVID-19.

The rearrangement links TRBV7-9 to TRBJ1-1; D unclear. In germline, CDR1 is SEHNR, CDR2 FQNEAQ (reference sequence). Trimming removed 4 bases from V and 4 bases from J, with 19 bases in between. This CDR3 has 16 amino acids. The CDR3, as DNA: TGTGCCAGCAGCTCCCGCCTCTCCCTGAGGCCCACTGAAGCTTTCTTT. It yields the protein CASSSRLSLRPTEAFF.

The J gene is TRBJ1-4, the V gene TRBV2; D is perhaps TRBD1 (5 bases). The CDR3 length is 14 residues. In germline, CDR1 is SNHLY, CDR2 FYNNEI. V lost 5 bases, J lost 4 bases, and 11 bases lay in between. This CDR3 is CASSPQGLNEKLFF. The CDR3 DNA reads as TGTGCCAGCAGTCCCCAGGGACTTAATGAAAAACTGTTTTTT.

The rearrangement links TRBV19 to TRBJ2-1, with D tentatively TRBD2 (6 bases). This CDR3 spans 16 amino acids. V was clipped by 1 base and J by 2 bases, with 12 bases between them. Germline loops: CDR1 LNHDA, CDR2 SQIVND (reference sequence). The CDR3 DNA reads as TGTGCCAGTAGTATAGGGGGGGACCCTCCCTACAATGAGCAGTTCTTC. Translation gives CASSIGGDPPYNEQFF.

The V and J genes are TRBV10-3 and TRBJ1-4; 7 bases are a match to TRBD1. Losses at the gene ends were 11 bases for V and 5 bases for J; bases not matched to a gene: 8. Germline V gene sequence: CDR1 ENHRY, CDR2 SYGVKD. CDR3 size: 13 residues. The CDR3: CAHSGGGNEKLFF. The CDR3 DNA follows: TGTGCCCATTCGGGAGGGGGCAATGAAAAACTGTTTTTT.

The sample holds a few counts of this clone. The CDR3 region is CASSPGKDRVGQPQHF. CDR3 DNA: TGTGCCAGCAGCCCCGGAAAGGACAGGGTCGGTCAGCCCCAGCATTTT. The chain couples TRBV6-2 or TRBV6-3 to TRBJ1-5; 8 bases align to TRBD1. Germline V CDR1 and CDR2: MNHEY, SVGEGT. The CDR3 is 16 amino acids. The V segment lost 6 bases and the J segment 6 bases; nucleotides outside the gene matches: 13.

This clone was seen a single time. The rearrangement joins TRBV18 to TRBJ2-1; D remains ambiguous. The V gene lost 2 bases and the J gene lost 0 bases, with 11 bases spanning the gap. The V gene's germline CDR1 is KGHSH and CDR2 LQKENI. The CDR3 spans 16 residues. DNA of the CDR3: TGTGCCAGCTCACCAGCGCCGTCCCTCTCCTACAATGAGCAGTTCTTC. Encoded protein: CASSPAPSLSYNEQFF.

This clone was observed once. The V call is TRBV25-1, the J call TRBJ2-2; D gene ambiguous. The length of the CDR3 is 15 residues. Trimming took off 4 bases at V and 5 bases at J, with 14 bases between the two ends. In germline, CDR1 is MGHDK, CDR2 SYGVNS. DNA for the CDR3: TGTGCCAGCAGTGGCTTGCGGCCGAGGACCGGGGAGCTGTTTTTT. It encodes CASSGLRPRTGELFF.

V and J are TRBV28 and TRBJ2-2; TRBD1 matches 8 bases. The V segment lost 5 bases and the J segment 5 bases; nucleotides outside the gene matches: 22. The CDR3 runs to 20 residues. Germline CDR1 reads MDHEN; CDR2 reads SYDVKM. The CDR3 region is CASSPGVARGLEVGTGELFF. The CDR3 nucleotides are TGTGCCAGCAGTCCTGGGGTGGCCAGGGGGCTGGAGGTCGGGACCGGGGAGCTGTTTTTT.

This chain uses TRBV3-1 (or the pseudogene TRBV3-2) with TRBJ2-1, with D maybe TRBD2 (5 bases). This CDR3 has 16 amino acids. Trimming pared 4 bases from V and 7 bases from J, leaving 20 bases between. CDR1 LGHDT and CDR2 YNNKEL come from the germline V gene (reference sequence). The CDR3 nucleotides read TGTGCCAGCAGCCCCGCATCGGAGGAAAGAAGGAATGAGCAGTTCTTC. This sequence encodes CASSPASEERRNEQFF.

CDR3 in DNA: TGTGCCAGTACTCAGGGAGGCACTGAAGCTTTCTTT. Translated: CASTQGGTEAFF. The chain combines TRBV19 with TRBJ1-1; TRBD1 might be the D (5 bases). CDR3 length: 12 residues. V lost 7 bases, J lost 4 bases, and 10 bases lay in between. In germline, CDR1 is LNHDA, CDR2 SQIVND (reference sequence).

A few counts support this clone. The genes are TRBV2 and TRBJ1-2; 7 bases line up with TRBD1. The junction had 12 bases not matched to a gene; V was cut back by 7 bases and J by 7 bases. The CDR3 is 14 residues long. Per the germline V gene, CDR1 is SNHLY and CDR2 is FYNNEI. The CDR3 coding sequence is TGTGCCAGCACCGGATGGACAGGCGAGCGTGGCTACACCTTC. Translating it yields CASTGWTGERGYTF.

The chain links TRBV11-2 to TRBJ2-7, with a tentative D call TRBD2 (6 bases). The CDR3 runs to 14 residues. CDR1 and CDR2 from the germline V gene are SGHAT and FQNNGV. V was clipped by 3 bases and J by 0 bases, with 9 bases between them. CDR3 residues: CASSLAGSSYEQYF. Written as DNA, the CDR3 is TGTGCCAGCAGCTTGGCGGGGAGCTCCTACGAGCAGTACTTC. Based on the CDR3 plus reference TRBV11-2 and TRBJ2-7, the full variable domain is EAGVAQSPRYKIIEKRQSVAFWCNPISGHATLYWYQQILGQGPKLLIQFQNNGVVDDSQLPKDRFSAERLKGVDSTLKIQPAKLEDSAVYLCASSLAGSSYEQYFGPGTRLTVT.

In this sample, this clone turned up once. The chain recombines TRBV7-2 with TRBJ1-2; the D gene is possibly TRBD1 (6 bases). Trimming left V 1 base short and J 5 bases short, with 8 bases between. This CDR3 is built from 13 residues. Germline assignment: CDR1 SGHTA and CDR2 FQGNSA. Here the CDR3 reads CASSLGQVYGYTF. For the CDR3, the DNA is TGTGCCAGCAGCTTAGGACAGGTATATGGCTACACCTTC.

CDR3 nucleotides: TGCGCCAGCAGCTCCGGACAGGGGGGACGCACAGATACGCAGTATTTT. Its translation: CASSSGQGGRTDTQYF. The rearrangement uses TRBV5-1 and TRBJ2-3; TRBD1 matches at 10 bases. The germline V gene has CDR1 SGHRS and CDR2 YFSETQ. V shed 3 bases, J shed 1 base, and the junction held 5 bases outside the gene matches. This CDR3 has 16 residues.

The chain links TRBV30 to TRBJ2-1; 8 positions agree with TRBD2. Trimming at V came to 3 bases and at J to 4 bases, leaving 14 bases not matched to a gene. Germline CDR1 reads GTSNPN; CDR2 reads SVGIG (reference sequence). The CDR3 extends over 17 amino acids. As DNA, the CDR3 is TGTGCCTGGAGGGCCAGCGGGAGTATAGGGTTTTACAATGAGCAGTTCTTC. Protein: CAWRASGSIGFYNEQFF.

This chain uses TRBV3-1 (or the pseudogene TRBV3-2) with TRBJ2-7, with D perhaps matching TRBD1 (6 bases). The germline CDR1 and CDR2 sequences are LGHDT and YNNKEL (reference sequence). The CDR3 is 13 residues long. Trimming removed 5 bases from V and 6 bases from J, with 14 bases in between. CDR3 amino acids: CASSRGGWSEQYF. DNA of the CDR3: TGTGCCAGCAGCAGAGGGGGTTGGAGCGAGCAGTACTTC.

This clone was counted between two and nine times. V is TRBV5-5 and J is TRBJ1-4; D gene unclear. The CDR3 totals 15 residues. V was pared by 0 bases and J by 3 bases, with 9 bases between. Germline CDR1 reads SGHKS; CDR2 reads YYEKEE (reference sequence). The CDR3 bases are TGTGCCAGCAGCTTGGGTGAGCTTGCTAATGAAAAACTGTTTTTT. It specifies CASSLGELANEKLFF.

The gene calls are TRBV18 and TRBJ2-2, with D possibly being TRBD2 (5 bases). The CDR3 spans 14 residues. Looked up from germline, CDR1 is KGHSH and CDR2 is LQKENI. V was cut by 10 bases and J by 5 bases, with 17 bases left in between. The CDR3: CATAAEGRTGELFF. The CDR3, as DNA: TGTGCCACCGCGGCAGAGGGAAGAACCGGGGAGCTGTTTTTT.

The chain combines TRBV9 with TRBJ2-1; TRBD2 matches at 8 bases. CDR3 length: 15 residues. Germline V CDR1 and CDR2: SGDLS, YYNGEE. Germline trimming cut 6 bases from V and 2 bases from J; bases unmatched to any gene: 7. This CDR3 reads CASTPGGGTYNEQFF. Here the CDR3 DNA reads TGTGCCAGCACCCCCGGGGGGGGTACCTACAATGAGCAGTTCTTC.

V and J are TRBV7-9 and TRBJ1-2, with TRBD1 as a possible D gene (6 bases). V gave up 5 bases and J gave up 2 bases, with 21 bases separating them. Germline CDR1 reads SEHNR; CDR2 reads FQNEAQ (reference sequence). CDR3 length: 17 residues. The CDR3 nucleotides read TGTGCCAGCAGCCCTAGAGGCGGGGGCGCAGCAAACTATGGCTACACCTTC. This sequence encodes CASSPRGGGAANYGYTF. The full variable domain, in which reference TRBV7-9 and TRBJ1-2 provide the parts outside the CDR3, is DTGVSQNPRHKITKRGQNVTFRCDPISEHNRLYWYRQTLGQGPEFLTYFQNEAQLEKSRLLSDRFSAERPKGSFSTLEIQRTEQGDSAMYLCASSPRGGGAANYGYTFGSGTRLTVV.

This clone showed up just a few times. The gene calls are TRBV27 and TRBJ2-1; D unclear. CDR3 length equals 14 residues. The V gene's germline CDR1 is MNHEY and CDR2 SMNVEV (reference sequence). Trimming shortened V by 1 base and J by 3 bases, and 7 bases separated the two germline ends. The CDR3 DNA sequence: TGTGCCAGCAGTTTATTTCAGTACTACAATGAGCAGTTCTTC. Residues: CASSLFQYYNEQFF.

The chain links TRBV14 to TRBJ2-7; 7 nucleotides line up with TRBD1. The V and J ends lost 1 base and 0 bases, in that order; junction bases with no gene match: 6. Germline lookup yields CDR1 SGHDN and CDR2 FVKESK. This CDR3 contains 16 residues. The CDR3 spells CASSQGFRDSSYEQYF. The CDR3 nucleotides read TGTGCCAGCAGCCAAGGATTCCGGGACAGCTCCTACGAGCAGTACTTC.